The 30 T cell receptor beta chains below were found in one sample sequenced in a study of control samples from healthy donors and cancer patients (dated by TCRdb to the early 2020s). Library preparation used the immunoSEQ multiplex PCR assay. The table comes from immuneACCESS by way of TCRdb, which keeps in-frame sequences with V and J called. Part of the clones is missing from these tables; in studies checked, under half for an unresolved V gene and the rest for unknown reasons. The sample includes some 130,000 clones, with about nine tenths observed a single time. Of the sample, about 7.6% falls within the top ten clones. Sequencing was done on a sample of PBMCs. Source of these receptors: a man over 45 with head and neck cancer.

The rearrangement uses TRBV2 and TRBJ2-6; D uncertain. Trimming took off 8 bases at V and 4 bases at J, with 12 bases between the two ends. Germline V gene lookup returns CDR1 SNHLY and CDR2 FYNNEI. This CDR3 is 14 amino acids long. The DNA of the CDR3 is TGTGCCAGCCATGACCGGGCAGGGGCCAACGTCCTGACTTTC. Amino acids: CASHDRAGANVLTF. The full variable domain, with the rest looked up from reference TRBV2 and TRBJ2-6, is EPEVTQTPSHQVTQMGQEVILRCVPISNHLYFYWYRQILGQKVEFLVSFYNNEISEKSEIFDDQFSVERPDGSNFTLKIRSTKLEDSAMYFCASHDRAGANVLTFGAGSRLTVL.

The J gene is TRBJ1-1, the V gene TRBV20-1; D uncertain. Germline CDR1 is DFQATT and CDR2 is SNEGSKA (reference sequence). CDR3 size: 11 residues. V was trimmed by 0 bases and J by 7 bases, leaving 6 bases between them. The CDR3 is CSARDFGEAFF. In nucleotides, the CDR3 is TGCAGTGCTAGAGATTTTGGTGAAGCTTTCTTT.

For the CDR3, the DNA is TGTGCCACCAGTCAGGGTAACATTCAGTACTTC. This gives the protein CATSQGNIQYF. This sequence joins TRBV24-1 and TRBJ2-4; a weak D match, TRBD1 (5 bases). Deletions cut 6 bases from V and 7 bases from J, with 6 bases between. Germline CDR1 and CDR2: KGHDR and SFDVKD. The length of the CDR3 is 11 residues.

This clone was counted only a few times. This rearrangement joins TRBV6-5 to TRBJ2-7; TRBD1 matches at 11 bases. Trimming removed 8 bases from V and 1 base from J; junction bases left unmatched: 7. CDR3 length: 15 amino acids. CDR1 MNHEY and CDR2 SVGAGI come from the germline V gene. In DNA, the CDR3 is TGTGCCAGCGCAAAAGGACAGGGGGCGTCCTACGAGCAGTACTTC. Translated: CASAKGQGASYEQYF.

In its sample, this clone was seen once. V usage is TRBV4-2 and J usage is TRBJ2-5; D may correspond to TRBD1 or TRBD2 (5 bases each). Trimming took 4 bases from V and 3 from J, leaving 12 bases between them. This CDR3 is built from 14 residues. Germline CDR1 reads LGHNA; CDR2 reads YNFKEQ. The CDR3 nucleotides read TGTGCCAGCAGCCCACAGGAGAGGGAAGAGACCCAGTACTTC. Its protein is CASSPQEREETQYF.

V and J are TRBV7-3 and TRBJ2-3; 14 nucleotides match TRBD2. CDR3 size: 16 residues. The germline V gene has CDR1 SGHTA and CDR2 FQGTGA. Trimming cost V 0 bases and J 4 bases; bases outside gene matches: 0. Written as DNA, the CDR3 is TGTGCCAGCAGCTTAACGACTAGCGGGGGGGCAGATACGCAGTATTTT. Residues: CASSLTTSGGADTQYF.

The CDR3 sequence: CASSRGGNTGELFF. DNA for the CDR3: TGTGCCAGCAGTCGCGGGGGGAACACCGGGGAGCTGTTTTTT. The chain combines TRBV3-1 (or the pseudogene TRBV3-2) with TRBJ2-2; 7 positions agree with TRBD2. Trimming at V came to 6 bases and at J to 1 base, leaving 2 bases not matched to a gene. Looked up from germline, CDR1 is LGHDT and CDR2 is YNNKEL (reference sequence). CDR3 size: 14 residues.

V gene TRBV28 combines with J gene TRBJ1-5; the D gene is possibly TRBD1 (6 bases). CDR1 MDHEN and CDR2 SYDVKM come from the germline V gene. Trimming took off 8 bases at V and 4 bases at J, with 21 bases between the two ends. This CDR3 has 16 amino acids. In DNA, the CDR3 is TGTGCCAGCGCCACCCCCTCAGGGGAAGGGAATCAGCCCCAGCATTTT. It codes for CASATPSGEGNQPQHF.

This clone is a singleton in its sample. DNA of the CDR3: TGCGCCAGCAGTCCCGGACTAGCGGGAGGTTTGAGTTTTCGCGAGCAGTACTTC. This sequence encodes CASSPGLAGGLSFREQYF. The chain employs TRBV5-1 and TRBJ2-7; TRBD2 matches 14 bases. With V trimmed by 5 bases and J by 6 bases, 16 bases remained unmatched. Germline CDR1 and CDR2: SGHRS and YFSETQ. The CDR3 has 18 amino acids.

The V call is TRBV3-1 (or the pseudogene TRBV3-2), the J call TRBJ1-1, with D possibly being TRBD1 (5 bases). The CDR3 is 16 residues long. CDR1 and CDR2 from the germline V gene are LGHDT and YNNKEL (reference sequence). Trimming removed 0 bases at V and 3 bases at J, with 14 bases between. CDR3 in amino acids: CASSQDFGARDTEAFF. The DNA for the CDR3 is TGTGCCAGCAGCCAAGATTTTGGGGCCAGGGACACTGAAGCTTTCTTT.

This clone was found once. The chain carries TRBV6-1 and TRBJ2-5; 13 bases are a match to TRBD2. CDR3 length: 18 amino acids. In germline, CDR1 is MNHNS, CDR2 SASEGT. The J segment lost 5 bases and the V segment lost 2 bases, leaving 11 bases of the junction unmatched. CDR3 DNA sequence: TGTGCCAGCAGTGAATCTCCTACTAGCGGGAGGGGTAGGGAGACCCAGTACTTC. Protein sequence: CASSESPTSGRGRETQYF.

This rearrangement joins TRBV6-6 to TRBJ2-5, with 9 bases identical to TRBD1. Germline V gene lookup returns CDR1 MNHNY and CDR2 SVGAGI (reference sequence). The CDR3 runs to 16 residues. The junction had 8 bases not matched to a gene; V was cut back by 5 bases and J by 1 base. The CDR3: CASSSPGQGIQETQYF. CDR3 sequence (DNA): TGTGCCAGCAGTAGTCCGGGACAGGGAATCCAAGAGACCCAGTACTTC.

This chain connects TRBV14 to TRBJ2-1; no clear D. This CDR3 spans 17 amino acids. Germline V gene sequence: CDR1 SGHDN, CDR2 FVKESK. The V end was cut by 4 bases, the J end by 7 bases, with 23 bases between. For the CDR3, the DNA is TGTGCCAGCAGCCCCCCTCTAACTGTCCAGAGGTGGAATGAGCAGTTCTTC. Translated: CASSPPLTVQRWNEQFF.

The CDR3 region is CATSDRARGDTQYF. CDR3 DNA sequence: TGTGCCACCAGTGATCGGGCAAGGGGGGATACGCAGTATTTT. The chain carries TRBV24-1 and TRBJ2-3, with D possibly matching TRBD1 (6 bases). The ends were cut back, 3 bases at V and 6 bases at J, with 12 bases in the middle. Germline V lookup: CDR1 KGHDR, CDR2 SFDVKD. The CDR3 runs to 14 residues.

The rearrangement links TRBV5-5 to TRBJ2-1; TRBD2 agrees at 10 bases. The V gene's germline CDR1 is SGHKS and CDR2 YYEKEE (reference sequence). The CDR3 length is 15 residues. Trimming at V came to 1 base and at J to 4 bases, leaving 2 bases not matched to a gene. In nucleotides, the CDR3 is TGTGCCAGCAGCTTGTTTAGCGGGGGGTACAATGAGCAGTTCTTC. Translated: CASSLFSGGYNEQFF. Based on the CDR3 plus reference TRBV5-5 and TRBJ2-1, the full variable domain is DAGVTQSPTHLIKTRGQQVTLRCSPISGHKSVSWYQQVLGQGPQFIFQYYEKEERGRGNFPDRFSARQFPNYSSELNVNALLLGDSALYLCASSLFSGGYNEQFFGPGTRLTVL.

The chain is built from TRBV18 and TRBJ2-1; 9 bases align to TRBD2. The CDR3 runs to 15 residues. Trimming cost V 3 bases and J 8 bases; bases outside gene matches: 8. Germline lookup yields CDR1 KGHSH and CDR2 LQKENI. CDR3 loop: CASSPPSGMGHEQFF. For the CDR3, the DNA is TGTGCCAGCTCACCCCCTAGCGGGATGGGACATGAGCAGTTCTTC.

The V gene is TRBV19, the J gene TRBJ2-7, with D unresolved. The CDR3 is made up of 15 amino acids. Germline V gene data show CDR1 as LNHDA and CDR2 as SQIVND (reference sequence). V was shortened by 1 base and J by 0 bases, with 10 bases between the two germline ends. The DNA for the CDR3 is TGTGCCAGTAGTATAGGACTTCTTAGCTCCTACGAGCAGTACTTC. This sequence encodes CASSIGLLSSYEQYF.

This CDR3 is CASTMTGVGTEAFF. The DNA of the CDR3 is TGTGCCAGCACCATGACAGGGGTAGGCACTGAAGCTTTCTTT. J is TRBJ1-1 and V is TRBV6-5, with 8 bases fitting TRBD1. With V trimmed by 7 bases and J by 4 bases, 8 bases remained unmatched. The CDR3 spans 14 residues. CDR1 MNHEY and CDR2 SVGAGI come from the germline V gene.

The V call is TRBV11-2, the J call TRBJ1-2, with 9 bases that match TRBD1. J lost 7 bases, V lost 5 bases, and 17 bases had no gene match. CDR3 length equals 17 residues. Germline lookup yields CDR1 SGHAT and CDR2 FQNNGV. CDR3 sequence: CASSPIRRDRVGGGYTF. The CDR3, as DNA: TGTGCCAGCAGCCCCATTCGGAGGGACAGGGTAGGAGGTGGCTACACCTTC.

V gene TRBV18 combines with J gene TRBJ1-1; a possible D gene is TRBD1 (6 bases). From germline, CDR1 is KGHSH and CDR2 LQKENI. Trimming cost V 3 bases and J 7 bases, with 12 bases left between them. The CDR3 runs 13 residues. The CDR3 DNA sequence: TGTGCCAGCTCACCCGGGACAAAACTTGAAGCTTTCTTT. As protein: CASSPGTKLEAFF.

The chain links TRBV7-2 to TRBJ2-1; 13 nucleotides line up with TRBD2. The germline gives CDR1 SGHTA, CDR2 FQGNSA. Trimming cost V 2 bases and J 4 bases; bases outside gene matches: 11. The CDR3 is 19 amino acids. The CDR3 sequence is CASSLSVGLAGALYNEQFF. The CDR3 nucleotides are TGTGCCAGCAGCTTAAGCGTCGGACTAGCGGGGGCCCTTTACAATGAGCAGTTCTTC. Looking up the rest from reference TRBV7-2 and TRBJ2-1 gives the full variable domain: GAGVSQSPSNKVTEKGKDVELRCDPISGHTALYWYRQSLGQGLEFLIYFQGNSAPDKSGLPSDRFSAERTGGSVSTLTIQRTQQEDSAVYLCASSLSVGLAGALYNEQFFGPGTRLTVL.

The chain employs TRBV11-2 and TRBJ2-1, with no clear D. CDR3 length: 14 residues. Trimming stripped 4 bases from V and 8 bases from J, with 15 bases between. The germline gives CDR1 SGHAT, CDR2 FQNNGV. The chain's CDR3 is CASSSQSLGDEQFF. The CDR3 nucleotides are TGTGCCAGCAGCTCACAGTCGCTCGGTGATGAGCAGTTCTTC.

The rearrangement joins TRBV11-3 to TRBJ1-1, with D tentatively TRBD1 (6 bases). V was pared by 6 bases and J by 2 bases, with 10 bases between. This CDR3 is built from 13 residues. The germline V gene encodes CDR1 SGHNT and CDR2 YENEEA. CDR3 sequence reads: CASSSQGNTEAFF. CDR3 nucleotide sequence: TGTGCCAGCAGTTCACAGGGAAACACTGAAGCTTTCTTT.

The V call is TRBV5-5, the J call TRBJ2-7; perhaps D is TRBD1 or TRBD2 (5 bases each). The CDR3 contains 15 residues. V lost 3 bases and J lost 6, with 19 bases in between. CDR1 is SGHKS, CDR2 YYEKEE, per germline (reference sequence). For the CDR3, the DNA is TGTGCCAGCAGCTCGTCCGTCGACTCCGGGGCCGAGCAGTACTTC. As protein: CASSSSVDSGAEQYF.

V and J are TRBV12-3 or TRBV12-4 and TRBJ2-7; D is perhaps TRBD1 (6 bases). The CDR3 spans 13 residues. V shed 5 bases and J shed 2 bases, with 10 bases lying between them. The chain's CDR3 is CASSRDIAYEQYF. The CDR3 bases are TGTGCCAGCAGTCGGGACATCGCCTACGAGCAGTACTTC.

The chain employs TRBV11-2 and TRBJ1-2; a possible D gene is TRBD1 (5 bases). CDR3 length: 13 amino acids. The V gene lost 3 bases and the J gene lost 3 bases, with 8 bases spanning the gap. The germline V gene has CDR1 SGHAT and CDR2 FQNNGV. CDR3 in DNA: TGTGCCAGCAGCTTCGGGGGGGACTATGGCTACACCTTC. Its translation: CASSFGGDYGYTF.

V usage is TRBV9 and J usage is TRBJ1-2; maybe TRBD1 (5 bases). Germline-derived CDR1 and CDR2 are SGDLS and YYNGEE. This CDR3 region has 13 residues. V was trimmed by 4 bases and J by 6 bases, leaving 13 bases between them. The CDR3 DNA sequence: TGTGCCAGCAGCAGCCGGGACCGTGATGGCTACACCTTC. This gives the protein CASSSRDRDGYTF.

As to this clone: The junction departs from germline at one end; a sequencing error may be responsible. The rearrangement uses TRBV30 and TRBJ1-1, with D possibly TRBD1 on 5 matching bases. This CDR3 is 13 amino acids long. In germline, CDR1 is GTSNPN, CDR2 SVGIG (reference sequence). DNA of the CDR3: TGTACCTGGAACATTCCAGGGAGGGATGAAGCTTTCTTT. This encodes CTWNIPGRDEAFF.

V and J are TRBV7-9 and TRBJ1-1, with a possible D match to TRBD1 (5 bases). The CDR3 sequence is 15 residues long. CDR1 and CDR2 (germline): SEHNR, FQNEAQ (reference sequence). Trimming cost V 1 base and J 0 bases, with 9 bases left between them. CDR3 sequence reads: CASSLEARVNTEAFF. The CDR3 DNA reads as TGTGCCAGCAGCTTAGAAGCCAGGGTGAACACTGAAGCTTTCTTT. Looking up the rest from reference TRBV7-9 and TRBJ1-1 gives the full variable domain: DTGVSQNPRHKITKRGQNVTFRCDPISEHNRLYWYRQTLGQGPEFLTYFQNEAQLEKSRLLSDRFSAERPKGSFSTLEIQRTEQGDSAMYLCASSLEARVNTEAFFGQGTRLTVV.

The chain couples TRBV13 to TRBJ2-5; 13 bases match TRBD2. Germline CDR1 is PRHDT and CDR2 is FYEKMQ (reference sequence). The CDR3 spans 17 residues. V lost 5 bases and J lost 4; bases outside the gene matches: 10. CDR3 bases: TGTGCCAGCAGCCTCCAGGGACTAGCGGGACTGGTAGAGACCCAGTACTTC. As protein: CASSLQGLAGLVETQYF.